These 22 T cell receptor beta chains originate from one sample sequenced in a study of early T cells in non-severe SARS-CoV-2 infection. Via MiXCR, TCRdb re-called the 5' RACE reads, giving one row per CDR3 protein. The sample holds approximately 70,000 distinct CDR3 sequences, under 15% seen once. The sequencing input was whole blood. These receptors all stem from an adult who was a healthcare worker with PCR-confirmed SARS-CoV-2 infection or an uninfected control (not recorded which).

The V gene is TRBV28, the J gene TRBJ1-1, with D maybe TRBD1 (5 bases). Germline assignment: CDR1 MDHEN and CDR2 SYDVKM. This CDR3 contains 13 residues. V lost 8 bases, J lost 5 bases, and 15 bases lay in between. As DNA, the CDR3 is TGTGCCAGCGGGGGGACGTGGGGGACTGAAGCTTTCTTT. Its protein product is CASGGTWGTEAFF.

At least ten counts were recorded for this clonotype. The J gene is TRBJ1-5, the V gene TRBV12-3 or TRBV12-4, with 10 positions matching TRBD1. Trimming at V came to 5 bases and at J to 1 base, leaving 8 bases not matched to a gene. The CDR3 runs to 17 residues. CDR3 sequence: CASSPRDRGKSNQPQHF. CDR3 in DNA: TGTGCCAGCAGTCCGAGGGACAGGGGAAAGAGCAATCAGCCCCAGCATTTT.

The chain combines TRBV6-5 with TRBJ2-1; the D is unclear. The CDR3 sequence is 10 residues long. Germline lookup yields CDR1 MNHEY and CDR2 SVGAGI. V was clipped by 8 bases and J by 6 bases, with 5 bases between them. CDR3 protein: CASGFNEQFF. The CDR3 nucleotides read TGTGCCAGCGGCTTCAATGAGCAGTTCTTC.

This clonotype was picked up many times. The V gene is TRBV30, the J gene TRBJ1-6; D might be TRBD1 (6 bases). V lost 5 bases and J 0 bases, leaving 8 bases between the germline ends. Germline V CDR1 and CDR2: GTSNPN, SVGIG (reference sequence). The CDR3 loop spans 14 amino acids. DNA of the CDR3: TGTGCCTGGGACAGGAGCTCCTATAATTCACCCCTCCACTTT. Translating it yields CAWDRSSYNSPLHF.

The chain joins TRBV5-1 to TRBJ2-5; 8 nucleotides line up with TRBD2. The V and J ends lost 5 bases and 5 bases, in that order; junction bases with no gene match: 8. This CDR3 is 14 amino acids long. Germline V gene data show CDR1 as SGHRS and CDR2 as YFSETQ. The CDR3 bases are TGCGCCAGCAGTTGGACTAGCCCAGGGGAGACCCAGTACTTC. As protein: CASSWTSPGETQYF.

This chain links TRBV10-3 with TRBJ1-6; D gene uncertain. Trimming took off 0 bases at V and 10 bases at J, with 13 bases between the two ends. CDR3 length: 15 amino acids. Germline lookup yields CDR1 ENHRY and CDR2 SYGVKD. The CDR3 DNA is TGTGCCATCAGTGAGTCGACGGTATTTGGCTCACCCCTCCACTTT. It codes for CAISESTVFGSPLHF.

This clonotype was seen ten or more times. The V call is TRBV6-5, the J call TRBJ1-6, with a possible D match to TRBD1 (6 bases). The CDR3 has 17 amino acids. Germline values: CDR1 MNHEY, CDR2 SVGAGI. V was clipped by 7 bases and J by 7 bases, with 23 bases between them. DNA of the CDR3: TGTGCCAGCAACAAAGGGAGCCTTGGACAGCAAAATTCACCCCTCCACTTT. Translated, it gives CASNKGSLGQQNSPLHF.

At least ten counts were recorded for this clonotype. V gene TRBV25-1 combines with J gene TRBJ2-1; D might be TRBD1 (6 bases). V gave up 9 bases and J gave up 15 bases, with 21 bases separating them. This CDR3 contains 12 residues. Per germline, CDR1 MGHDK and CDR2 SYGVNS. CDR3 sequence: CASDRGGLGPFF. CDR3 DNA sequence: TGTGCCAGTGACAGAGGGGGTCTCGGGCCGTTCTTC.

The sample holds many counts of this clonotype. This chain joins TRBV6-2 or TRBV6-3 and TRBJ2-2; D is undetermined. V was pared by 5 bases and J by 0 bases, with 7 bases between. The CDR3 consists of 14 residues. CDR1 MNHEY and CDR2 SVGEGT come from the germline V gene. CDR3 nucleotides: TGTGCCAGCAGTCCCGACACGAACACCGGGGAGCTGTTTTTT. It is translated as CASSPDTNTGELFF.

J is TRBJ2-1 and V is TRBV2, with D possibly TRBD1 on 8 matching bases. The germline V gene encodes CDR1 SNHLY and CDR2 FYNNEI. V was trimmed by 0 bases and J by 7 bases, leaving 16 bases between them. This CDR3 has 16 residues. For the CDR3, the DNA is TGTGCCAGCAGTGAAGCGACAGGGGAGGGCGGGAATGAGCAGTTCTTC. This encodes CASSEATGEGGNEQFF.

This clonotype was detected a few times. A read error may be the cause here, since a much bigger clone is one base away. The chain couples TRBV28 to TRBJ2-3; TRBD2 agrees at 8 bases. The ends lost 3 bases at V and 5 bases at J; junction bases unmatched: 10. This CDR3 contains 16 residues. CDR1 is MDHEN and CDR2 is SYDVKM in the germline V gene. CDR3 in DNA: TGTGCCAGCAGTTTTCTGGGCGGGGGGTCCAGAGATACGCAGTATTTT. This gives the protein CASSFLGGGSRDTQYF.

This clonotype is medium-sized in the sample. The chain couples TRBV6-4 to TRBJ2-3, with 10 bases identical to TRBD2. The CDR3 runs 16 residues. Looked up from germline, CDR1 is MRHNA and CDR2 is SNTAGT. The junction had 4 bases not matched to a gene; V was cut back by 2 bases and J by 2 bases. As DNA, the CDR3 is TGTGCCAGCAGTGACGGTAGCGGGGGGACCACAGATACGCAGTATTTT. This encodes CASSDGSGGTTDTQYF.

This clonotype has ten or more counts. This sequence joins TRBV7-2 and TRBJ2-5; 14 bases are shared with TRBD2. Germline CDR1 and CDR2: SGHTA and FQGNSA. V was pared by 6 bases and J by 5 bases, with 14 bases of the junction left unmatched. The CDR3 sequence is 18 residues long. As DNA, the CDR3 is TGTGCCAGCAGTTCAGTCCCGGGACTAGCGGGAGCGCGGGAGACCCAGTACTTC. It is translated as CASSSVPGLAGARETQYF. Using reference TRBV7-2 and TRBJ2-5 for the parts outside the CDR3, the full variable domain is GAGVSQSPSNKVTEKGKDVELRCDPISGHTALYWYRQSLGQGLEFLIYFQGNSAPDKSGLPSDRFSAERTGGSVSTLTIQRTQQEDSAVYLCASSSVPGLAGARETQYFGPGTRLLVL.

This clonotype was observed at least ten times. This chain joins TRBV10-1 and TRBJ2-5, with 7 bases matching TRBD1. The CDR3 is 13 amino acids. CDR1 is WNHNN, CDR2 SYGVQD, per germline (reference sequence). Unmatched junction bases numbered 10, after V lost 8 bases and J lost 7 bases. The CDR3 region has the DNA TGCGCCAGCGGCCCGACAGGGATAGGGACCCAGTACTTC. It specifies CASGPTGIGTQYF.

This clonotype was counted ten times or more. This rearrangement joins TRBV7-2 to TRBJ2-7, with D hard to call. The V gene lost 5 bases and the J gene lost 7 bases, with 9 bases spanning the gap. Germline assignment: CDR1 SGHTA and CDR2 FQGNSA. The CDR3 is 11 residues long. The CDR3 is CASSIKEEQYF. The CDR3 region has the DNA TGTGCCAGCAGCATAAAAGAGGAGCAGTACTTC.

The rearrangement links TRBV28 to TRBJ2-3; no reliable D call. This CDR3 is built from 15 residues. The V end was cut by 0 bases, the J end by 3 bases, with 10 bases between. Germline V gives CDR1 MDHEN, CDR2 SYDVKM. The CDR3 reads CASSLWQTGTDTQYF. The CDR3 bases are TGTGCCAGCAGTTTATGGCAGACTGGGACAGATACGCAGTATTTT.

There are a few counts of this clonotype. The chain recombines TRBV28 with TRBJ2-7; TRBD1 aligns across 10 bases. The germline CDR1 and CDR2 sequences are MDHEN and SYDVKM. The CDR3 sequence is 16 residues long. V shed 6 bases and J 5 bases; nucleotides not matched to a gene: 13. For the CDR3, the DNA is TGTGCCAGCAGCTCTACACCGGGACAGGGGCTCCACGAGCAGTACTTC. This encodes CASSSTPGQGLHEQYF.

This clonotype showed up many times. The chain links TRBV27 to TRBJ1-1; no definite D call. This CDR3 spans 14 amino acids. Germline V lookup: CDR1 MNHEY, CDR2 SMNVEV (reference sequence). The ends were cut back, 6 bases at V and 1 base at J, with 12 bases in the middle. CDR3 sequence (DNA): TGTGCCAGCAGCCAAAACGGAGAGAACACTGAAGCTTTCTTT. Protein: CASSQNGENTEAFF.

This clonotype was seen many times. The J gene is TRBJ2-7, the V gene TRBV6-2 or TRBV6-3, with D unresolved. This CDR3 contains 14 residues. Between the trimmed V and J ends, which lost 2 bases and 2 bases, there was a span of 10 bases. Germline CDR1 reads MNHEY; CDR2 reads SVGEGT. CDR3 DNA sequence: TGTGCCAGCAGTTACACGGCAGGAGCCTACGAGCAGTACTTC. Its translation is CASSYTAGAYEQYF.

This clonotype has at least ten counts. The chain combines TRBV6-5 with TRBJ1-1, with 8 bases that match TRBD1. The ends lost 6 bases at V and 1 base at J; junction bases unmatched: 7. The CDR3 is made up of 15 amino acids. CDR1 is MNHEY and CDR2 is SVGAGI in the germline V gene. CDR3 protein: CASRSAGGENTEAFF. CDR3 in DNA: TGTGCCAGCAGGAGTGCAGGGGGCGAGAACACTGAAGCTTTCTTT.

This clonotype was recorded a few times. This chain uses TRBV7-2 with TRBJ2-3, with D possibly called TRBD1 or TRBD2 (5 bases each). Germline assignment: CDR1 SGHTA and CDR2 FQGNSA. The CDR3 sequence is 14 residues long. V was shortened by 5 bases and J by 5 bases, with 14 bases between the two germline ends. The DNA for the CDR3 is TGTGCCAGCAGCGACCCGGGGCTGAGAGATACGCAGTATTTT. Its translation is CASSDPGLRDTQYF.

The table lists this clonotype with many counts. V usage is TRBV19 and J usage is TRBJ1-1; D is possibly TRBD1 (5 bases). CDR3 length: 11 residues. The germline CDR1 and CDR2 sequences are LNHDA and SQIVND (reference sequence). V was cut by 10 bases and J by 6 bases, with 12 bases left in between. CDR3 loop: CATTLGAEAFF. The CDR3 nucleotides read TGTGCCACCACCCTGGGGGCTGAAGCTTTCTTT.